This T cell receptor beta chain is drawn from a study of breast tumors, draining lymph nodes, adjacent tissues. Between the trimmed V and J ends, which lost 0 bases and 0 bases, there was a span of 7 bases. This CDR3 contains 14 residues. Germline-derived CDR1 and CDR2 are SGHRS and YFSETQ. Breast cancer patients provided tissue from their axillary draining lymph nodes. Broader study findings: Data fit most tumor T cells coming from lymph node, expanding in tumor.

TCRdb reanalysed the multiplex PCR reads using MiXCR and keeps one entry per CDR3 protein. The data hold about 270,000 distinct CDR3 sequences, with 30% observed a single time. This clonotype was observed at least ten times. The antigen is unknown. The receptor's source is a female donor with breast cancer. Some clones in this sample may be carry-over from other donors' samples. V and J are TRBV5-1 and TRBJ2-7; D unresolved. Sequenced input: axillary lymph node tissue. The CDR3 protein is CASSLEPVSYEQYF. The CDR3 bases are TGCGCCAGCAGCTTGGAACCGGTCTCCTACGAGCAGTACTTC.